These T cell receptor beta chains were read from a single sample in a study of blood T cell repertoires in COVID-19. The assay was immunoSEQ multiplex PCR, and TCRdb's table has in-frame clones only and misses some. The top ten clones hold about 25% of a sample with approximately 42,000 clones, around 82% of them seen once. The specimen sequenced was peripheral blood. All receptors come from a man aged 80 or over with acute or convalescent COVID-19. Each CDR3 is given with its conserved first and last residue. Fields, in order: D gene, V gene, clone size, J gene, CDR3 DNA, CDR3 protein. D genes are given only for firm matches. Size tells how often a clone was seen (once, few, many) or the class of an expanded clone, and some rows leave it out.

d_gene: .
v_gene: TRBV27
abundance: .
j_gene: TRBJ1-1
CDR3nt: TGTGCCAGCGGGAAAGGGGTAGGGGGGGGTGAAGCTTTCTTT
CDR3aa: CASGKGVGGGEAFF

d_gene: TRBD1
v_gene: TRBV29-1
abundance: .
j_gene: TRBJ1-4
CDR3nt: TGCAGCGTTGAAGCAGGGGGCGACGAAAAACTGTTTTTT
CDR3aa: CSVEAGGDEKLFF

d_gene: .
v_gene: TRBV9
abundance: .
j_gene: TRBJ2-3
CDR3nt: TGTGCCAGCAGCCCACGGACTACTTCAGATACGCAGTATTTT
CDR3aa: CASSPRTTSDTQYF

d_gene: .
v_gene: TRBV28
abundance: .
j_gene: TRBJ2-7
CDR3nt: TGTGCCAGCAGTTTATGGGGCAGGGTAACATACGAGCAGTACTTC
CDR3aa: CASSLWGRVTYEQYF

d_gene: TRBD1
v_gene: TRBV3-1/TRBV3-2
abundance: .
j_gene: TRBJ2-7
CDR3nt: TGTGCCAGCAGTCCCGGGACAGGGCCCTACGAGCAGTACTTC
CDR3aa: CASSPGTGPYEQYF

d_gene: .
v_gene: TRBV6-5
abundance: .
j_gene: TRBJ1-1
CDR3nt: TGTGCCAGCAGGGGACTTTTGAACACTGAAGCTTTCTTT
CDR3aa: CASRGLLNTEAFF

d_gene: .
v_gene: TRBV2
abundance: few
j_gene: TRBJ1-2
CDR3nt: TGTGCCAGCAGCCCAGGGTTTACTAACTATGGCTACACCTTC
CDR3aa: CASSPGFTNYGYTF

d_gene: TRBD1
v_gene: TRBV5-6
abundance: .
j_gene: TRBJ1-3
CDR3nt: TGTGCCAGCAGCCTTGACAGGGGGAGGGAGGGAAACACCATATATTTT
CDR3aa: CASSLDRGREGNTIYF

d_gene: .
v_gene: TRBV6-1
abundance: .
j_gene: TRBJ1-2
CDR3nt: TGTGCCAGCAGTGAGGGGGGAATCTATGGCTACACCTTC
CDR3aa: CASSEGGIYGYTF

d_gene: .
v_gene: TRBV4-1
abundance: .
j_gene: TRBJ2-1
CDR3nt: TGCGCCAGCAGCCTACACTACGGGACTTCAACCTACAATGAGCAGTTCTTC
CDR3aa: CASSLHYGTSTYNEQFF

d_gene: TRBD2
v_gene: TRBV15
abundance: .
j_gene: TRBJ2-3
CDR3nt: TGTGCCACCAGCAGAGATAAGGCTAGCGGGGGTCAGTATTTT
CDR3aa: CATSRDKASGGQYF

d_gene: .
v_gene: TRBV28
abundance: .
j_gene: TRBJ2-4
CDR3nt: TGTGCCAGCAGTTTAAGACAGCCACCATTAGCCAAAAACATTCAGTACTTC
CDR3aa: CASSLRQPPLAKNIQYF

d_gene: TRBD2
v_gene: TRBV4-1
abundance: .
j_gene: TRBJ2-5
CDR3nt: TGCGCCAGCAGCCAAGCCCTGGGGACTAGCGGGGGGGTTGGTGTGAAAGAGACCCAGTACTTC
CDR3aa: CASSQALGTSGGVGVKETQYF

d_gene: .
v_gene: TRBV5-6
abundance: .
j_gene: TRBJ2-2
CDR3nt: TGTGCCACGCGGCGTAGCGGCATACTAAACGGGGAGCTGTTTTTT
CDR3aa: CATRRSGILNGELFF

d_gene: TRBD1
v_gene: TRBV10-3
abundance: once
j_gene: TRBJ1-1
CDR3nt: TGTGCCATCAGCGGAATCGAGGGGGCGGATGTTGAAGCTTTCTTT
CDR3aa: CAISGIEGADVEAFF

d_gene: TRBD2
v_gene: TRBV19
abundance: .
j_gene: TRBJ2-7
CDR3nt: TGTGCCAGTAGTATAGCGGGCGGACTAGGAGAGCAGTACTTC
CDR3aa: CASSIAGGLGEQYF

d_gene: .
v_gene: TRBV2
abundance: once
j_gene: TRBJ1-5
CDR3nt: TGTGCCCCTCTAAGAACAGGAACGGGCCAGCCCCAGCATTTT
CDR3aa: CAPLRTGTGQPQHF

d_gene: .
v_gene: TRBV19
abundance: .
j_gene: TRBJ1-2
CDR3nt: TGTGCCAGTAGTAATGCCGGGCAGGGTTTGACCTTC
CDR3aa: CASSNAGQGLTF

d_gene: .
v_gene: TRBV6-5
abundance: few
j_gene: TRBJ2-3
CDR3nt: TGTGCCTCCCGCCTTAGGCCATCAGGGGAAGATACGCAGTATTTT
CDR3aa: CASRLRPSGEDTQYF

d_gene: TRBD2
v_gene: TRBV11-2
abundance: .
j_gene: TRBJ2-5
CDR3nt: TGTGCCAGCAGCGTAGCGGGGGGGGAGACCCAGTACTTC
CDR3aa: CASSVAGGETQYF

d_gene: .
v_gene: TRBV29-1
abundance: .
j_gene: TRBJ2-3
CDR3nt: TGCAGCGTTGAAGACGGCACAGATACGCAGTATTTT
CDR3aa: CSVEDGTDTQYF

d_gene: TRBD2
v_gene: TRBV2
abundance: .
j_gene: TRBJ2-3
CDR3nt: TGTGCCAGCAGACCCGGGACTAGCGGGCGAGATACGCAGTATTTT
CDR3aa: CASRPGTSGRDTQYF

d_gene: .
v_gene: TRBV18
abundance: .
j_gene: TRBJ2-7
CDR3nt: TGTGCCAGCTCGTACCAGGGAAGGGGATACGAGCAGTACTTC
CDR3aa: CASSYQGRGYEQYF

d_gene: TRBD2
v_gene: TRBV13
abundance: .
j_gene: TRBJ2-1
CDR3nt: TGTGCCAGCAGCTTCCCCCGGACTAGCGGTTACAATGAGCAGTTCTTC
CDR3aa: CASSFPRTSGYNEQFF

d_gene: TRBD1
v_gene: TRBV7-3
abundance: few
j_gene: TRBJ2-1
CDR3nt: TGTGCCAGCAGCTTAACCGGGACAGGGGGCAGGAATGAGCAGTTCTTC
CDR3aa: CASSLTGTGGRNEQFF

d_gene: .
v_gene: TRBV19
abundance: .
j_gene: TRBJ2-1
CDR3nt: TGTGCCAGTAGTATCGACGCGGGGACCTACAATGAGCAGTTCTTC
CDR3aa: CASSIDAGTYNEQFF

d_gene: .
v_gene: TRBV5-1
abundance: few
j_gene: TRBJ2-2
CDR3nt: TGCGCCAGCAGGACAGCCCCGAACACCGGGGAGCTGTTTTTT
CDR3aa: CASRTAPNTGELFF

d_gene: TRBD1
v_gene: TRBV12-5
abundance: .
j_gene: TRBJ1-5
CDR3nt: TGTGCTAGCTCCGACAGGGGTAGCAATCAGCCCCAGCATTTT
CDR3aa: CASSDRGSNQPQHF

d_gene: .
v_gene: TRBV5-1
abundance: .
j_gene: TRBJ2-5
CDR3nt: TGCGCCAGCAGCTTGGCCCCTAGAGAGGAGGAGACCCAGTACTTC
CDR3aa: CASSLAPREEETQYF

d_gene: .
v_gene: TRBV7-2
abundance: .
j_gene: TRBJ2-1
CDR3nt: TGTGCCAGCAGCCCCAGGGGAGGGCGCGATGAGCAGTTCTTC
CDR3aa: CASSPRGGRDEQFF

d_gene: TRBD2
v_gene: TRBV6-5
abundance: .
j_gene: TRBJ2-1
CDR3nt: TGTGCCAGCCAAGAGGGCGGGAGGAAGCAGTTCTTC
CDR3aa: CASQEGGRKQFF

d_gene: TRBD1
v_gene: TRBV3-1/TRBV3-2
abundance: .
j_gene: TRBJ1-5
CDR3nt: TGTGCCAGCAGCCGCGGGACAGGGACCAATCAGCCCCAGCATTTT
CDR3aa: CASSRGTGTNQPQHF

d_gene: .
v_gene: TRBV15
abundance: few
j_gene: TRBJ1-1
CDR3nt: TGTGCCACCAGCAGACCCAGGGTCACTGAAGCTTTCTTT
CDR3aa: CATSRPRVTEAFF

d_gene: TRBD1
v_gene: TRBV5-6
abundance: .
j_gene: TRBJ1-2
CDR3nt: TGTGCCAGCAGTCGTGGACAGGGAGAGATGTGGGGCTACACCTTC
CDR3aa: CASSRGQGEMWGYTF

d_gene: .
v_gene: TRBV5-1
abundance: .
j_gene: TRBJ2-2
CDR3nt: TGCGCCAGCAGCTTAACCGGGACACCAGACACCGGGGAGCTGTTTTTT
CDR3aa: CASSLTGTPDTGELFF

d_gene: TRBD2
v_gene: TRBV6-5
abundance: .
j_gene: TRBJ2-1
CDR3nt: TGTGCCAGCAGTTACCTGGGACTAGCGGGCGAGCAGTTCTTC
CDR3aa: CASSYLGLAGEQFF

d_gene: .
v_gene: TRBV9
abundance: .
j_gene: TRBJ2-1
CDR3nt: TGTGCCAGCAGCGGCCGGCAGGGCCCCTACAATGAGCAGTTCTTC
CDR3aa: CASSGRQGPYNEQFF

d_gene: .
v_gene: TRBV5-4
abundance: .
j_gene: TRBJ2-4
CDR3nt: TGTGCCAGCAGCTTGACAGGGAATGCCAAAAACATTCAGTACTTC
CDR3aa: CASSLTGNAKNIQYF

d_gene: TRBD1
v_gene: TRBV30
abundance: once
j_gene: TRBJ1-5
CDR3nt: TGTGCCTGGAGTGTCTCGCAGGGGGTCAATCAGCCCCAGCATTTT
CDR3aa: CAWSVSQGVNQPQHF

d_gene: TRBD1
v_gene: TRBV10-3
abundance: .
j_gene: TRBJ2-3
CDR3nt: TGTGCCATCAAGGAGACAGGGAGCACAGATACGCAGTATTTT
CDR3aa: CAIKETGSTDTQYF

d_gene: TRBD1
v_gene: TRBV7-2
abundance: .
j_gene: TRBJ1-4
CDR3nt: TGTGCCAGCAGCTTGCGGGACAGGGGGCTTGGTGAAAAACTGTTTTTT
CDR3aa: CASSLRDRGLGEKLFF

d_gene: .
v_gene: TRBV6-4
abundance: once
j_gene: TRBJ2-3
CDR3nt: TGTGCCAGCAGTGATTTGGGGGAGGACGCAGATACGCAGTATTTT
CDR3aa: CASSDLGEDADTQYF

d_gene: .
v_gene: TRBV3-1/TRBV3-2
abundance: .
j_gene: TRBJ2-7
CDR3nt: TGTGCCAGCAGCCGAACAGATTACGAGCAGTACTTC
CDR3aa: CASSRTDYEQYF

d_gene: TRBD2
v_gene: TRBV7-3
abundance: .
j_gene: TRBJ2-3
CDR3nt: TGTGCCAGCAGCTCGGGACTAGCGGGATTAAGAACAGATACGCAGTATTTT
CDR3aa: CASSSGLAGLRTDTQYF

d_gene: .
v_gene: TRBV28
abundance: .
j_gene: TRBJ1-4
CDR3nt: TGTGCCAGCAGTTTAGGACAAGCAACTAATGAAAAACTGTTTTTT
CDR3aa: CASSLGQATNEKLFF

d_gene: TRBD1
v_gene: TRBV2
abundance: .
j_gene: TRBJ1-4
CDR3nt: TGTGCCAGCAGTCCCCAGGGGGCAACTAATGAAAAACTGTTTTTT
CDR3aa: CASSPQGATNEKLFF

d_gene: TRBD1
v_gene: TRBV9
abundance: .
j_gene: TRBJ2-5
CDR3nt: TGTGCCAGCAGCGTAAGCAGGGGGCGGGAGACCCAGTACTTC
CDR3aa: CASSVSRGRETQYF

d_gene: TRBD2
v_gene: TRBV7-6
abundance: .
j_gene: TRBJ2-2
CDR3nt: TGTGCCAGCAGCCGGACCCCTACTCCGGGACTAGCGGGGGGACGGACCGGGGAGCTGTTTTTT
CDR3aa: CASSRTPTPGLAGGRTGELFF

d_gene: .
v_gene: TRBV9
abundance: .
j_gene: TRBJ1-2
CDR3nt: TGTGCCAGCAGCCTCGGCTATGGCTACACCTTC
CDR3aa: CASSLGYGYTF

d_gene: TRBD1
v_gene: TRBV6-6
abundance: .
j_gene: TRBJ1-5
CDR3nt: TGTGCCAGCAGACCCAGGACAGGGGACCAGCATTTT
CDR3aa: CASRPRTGDQHF

d_gene: TRBD1
v_gene: TRBV3-1/TRBV3-2
abundance: few
j_gene: TRBJ2-5
CDR3nt: TGTGCCAGCAAAGATCCGGGACAGGGGGGAGAGACCCAGTACTTC
CDR3aa: CASKDPGQGGETQYF

d_gene: .
v_gene: TRBV19
abundance: .
j_gene: TRBJ1-5
CDR3nt: TGTGCCAGTAGTATCTACAGTAGCAATCAGCCCCAGCATTTT
CDR3aa: CASSIYSSNQPQHF

d_gene: .
v_gene: TRBV7-9
abundance: .
j_gene: TRBJ2-3
CDR3nt: TGTGCCAGCAGCTTAGTAGGGGCAGATACGCAGTATTTT
CDR3aa: CASSLVGADTQYF